Each of the 27 T cell receptor beta chains below was sequenced from the same sample in a study of blood T cell repertoires in COVID-19. TCRdb keeps only in-frame clones here, not all; method: immunoSEQ multiplex PCR. The sample has 250,000 to 300,000 clones; about nine tenths are singletons. The sample taken for sequencing was PBMCs or T cells enriched from blood (not recorded which). The receptors come from a man younger than 35 who had recovered from COVID-19.

The rearrangement uses TRBV18 and TRBJ1-5; perhaps TRBD1 as D (6 bases). CDR1 is KGHSH and CDR2 is LQKENI in the germline V gene. V shed 4 bases and J shed 2 bases, with 9 bases lying between them. The CDR3 runs 14 residues. The CDR3 bases are TGTGCCAGCTCACTGTCAGGGGGCAATCAGCCCCAGCATTTT. The encoded protein is CASSLSGGNQPQHF.

The chain couples TRBV29-1 to TRBJ2-1; perhaps TRBD2 as D (5 bases). The CDR3 spans 15 residues. Between the trimmed V and J ends, which lost 8 bases and 0 bases, there was a span of 17 bases. CDR1 is SQVTM and CDR2 is ANQGSEA in the germline V gene. CDR3 loop: CSSEGHRNSYNEQFF. In nucleotides, the CDR3 is TGCAGCTCAGAGGGCCACCGAAACTCCTACAATGAGCAGTTCTTC.

The rearrangement uses TRBV13 and TRBJ2-5; a possible D gene is TRBD2 (6 bases). The germline gives CDR1 PRHDT, CDR2 FYEKMQ (reference sequence). Trimming cost V 5 bases and J 1 base, with 17 bases left between them. This CDR3 comprises 16 residues. This CDR3 is CASSGVNSGFQETQYF. CDR3 nucleotides: TGTGCCAGCAGCGGGGTCAATAGCGGTTTCCAAGAGACCCAGTACTTC.

V and J are TRBV7-9 and TRBJ1-2; a weak D match, TRBD1 (5 bases). V lost 4 bases to trimming and J lost 5 bases, with 11 bases between them. The CDR3 has 13 amino acids. Germline values: CDR1 SEHNR, CDR2 FQNEAQ (reference sequence). The CDR3 here is CASSSGHQYGYTF. CDR3 sequence (DNA): TGTGCCAGCAGCTCCGGACATCAGTATGGCTACACCTTC.

This sequence joins TRBV11-3 and TRBJ2-1, with a weak D call TRBD2 (6 bases). V lost 5 bases, J lost 5 bases, and 13 bases lay in between. The CDR3 contains 14 residues. From germline, CDR1 is SGHNT and CDR2 YENEEA. The CDR3 sequence: CASSVTGGDNEQFF. CDR3 sequence (DNA): TGTGCCAGCAGCGTTACAGGAGGGGACAATGAGCAGTTCTTC.

The chain is built from TRBV3-1 (or the pseudogene TRBV3-2) and TRBJ2-4; D is uncertain. The germline V gene encodes CDR1 LGHDT and CDR2 YNNKEL (reference sequence). The V gene lost 0 bases and the J gene lost 1 base, with 7 bases spanning the gap. CDR3 length: 15 residues. The CDR3: CASSQEVRAKNIQYF. The CDR3 region has the DNA TGTGCCAGCAGCCAAGAAGTGAGGGCCAAAAACATTCAGTACTTC.

The chain is built from TRBV6-5 and TRBJ2-1; the D gene is possibly TRBD1 (6 bases). The V gene lost 6 bases and the J gene lost 6 bases, with 18 bases spanning the gap. The CDR3 contains 15 residues. Looked up from germline, CDR1 is MNHEY and CDR2 is SVGAGI. CDR3 in DNA: TGTGCCAGCAGGGTGACAGGTAAGCGCCTCAATGAGCAGTTCTTC. This gives the protein CASRVTGKRLNEQFF.

The V and J genes are TRBV4-1 and TRBJ2-1; D remains unclear. With 1 base removed from V and 1 base from J, the gap between germline ends came to 11 bases. The CDR3 consists of 16 residues. CDR1 MGHRA and CDR2 YSYEKL come from the germline V gene. CDR3 sequence reads: CASSQGQRGSYNEQFF. CDR3 DNA sequence: TGCGCCAGCAGCCAAGGGCAGAGAGGTTCCTACAATGAGCAGTTCTTC.

This chain joins TRBV15 and TRBJ2-5, with a weak D call TRBD2 (5 bases). Germline CDR1 and CDR2: LNHNV and YYDKDF (reference sequence). V lost 2 bases to trimming and J lost 4 bases, with 14 bases between them. The CDR3 loop spans 15 amino acids. CDR3 loop: CATSRLANLGETQYF. The CDR3 nucleotides are TGTGCCACCAGCAGACTAGCAAACCTGGGAGAGACCCAGTACTTC. Complete variable domain (other parts from reference TRBV15 and TRBJ2-5): DAMVIQNPRYQVTQFGKPVTLSCSQTLNHNVMYWYQQKSSQAPKLLFHYYDKDFNNEADTPDNFQSRRPNTSFCFLDIRSPGLGDTAMYLCATSRLANLGETQYFGPGTRLLVL.

CDR3 in DNA: TGTGCCAGCAGCTTAGGGACAGGTCTATACAATGAGCAGTTCTTC. It translates to CASSLGTGLYNEQFF. The chain carries TRBV7-6 and TRBJ2-1; 7 bases map to TRBD1. CDR1 is SGHVS and CDR2 is FNYEAQ in the germline V gene. The CDR3 spans 15 residues. V gave up 1 base and J gave up 4 bases; unmatched junction bases: 4.

The J gene is TRBJ1-3, the V gene TRBV21-1; the table's TRBD1 call for D was not verified on the DNA. TRBV21-1 constitutes a pseudogene. CDR3 length equals 18 residues. As DNA, the CDR3 is TGTGCCAGCAGCACACCGGGACAGGGGCACTTGGCTGGAAACACCATATATTTT. This sequence encodes CASSTPGQGHLAGNTIYF.

This clone was counted between two and nine times. The chain couples TRBV6-5 to TRBJ2-2; D gene uncertain. Trimming stripped 7 bases from V and 0 bases from J, with 12 bases between. There are 15 residues in the CDR3. Germline assignment: CDR1 MNHEY and CDR2 SVGAGI. The CDR3 here is CASTPSTSNTGELFF. The CDR3 DNA is TGTGCCAGCACCCCGAGTACCTCGAACACCGGGGAGCTGTTTTTT.

The chain uses TRBV30 and TRBJ1-6; TRBD1 agrees at 7 bases. The CDR3 runs 18 residues. With 0 bases clipped from V and 3 bases from J, the junction kept 11 bases outside the gene matches. Per the germline V gene, CDR1 is GTSNPN and CDR2 is SVGIG (reference sequence). This chain's CDR3 is CAWSVRSGGSRYNSPLHF. In DNA, the CDR3 is TGTGCCTGGAGTGTACGGTCAGGGGGGTCCCGCTATAATTCACCCCTCCACTTT.

The chain couples TRBV10-3 to TRBJ2-5; D gene unclear. Germline CDR1 reads ENHRY; CDR2 reads SYGVKD. The ends were cut back, 3 bases at V and 2 bases at J, with 13 bases in the middle. This CDR3 is 15 amino acids long. CDR3 region: CAISDTYRRQETQYF. CDR3 DNA: TGTGCCATCAGTGACACTTACAGAAGGCAAGAGACCCAGTACTTC.

V and J are TRBV19 and TRBJ1-2, with 8 bases that match TRBD1. The CDR3 extends over 17 amino acids. V lost 6 bases to trimming and J lost 1 base; unmatched junction nucleotides: 13. CDR1 LNHDA and CDR2 SQIVND come from the germline V gene (reference sequence). The CDR3 spells CASRLTGQGVFNYGYTF. The CDR3 DNA reads as TGTGCCAGTAGGTTGACCGGACAGGGCGTTTTTAACTATGGCTACACCTTC.

The chain recombines TRBV6-5 with TRBJ1-1, with D possibly matching TRBD1 (6 bases). The V gene's germline CDR1 is MNHEY and CDR2 SVGAGI. This CDR3 is 14 amino acids long. Trimming took off 7 bases at V and 4 bases at J, with 16 bases between the two ends. The CDR3 loop reads CASIKGGEVTEAFF. The CDR3 DNA reads TGTGCCAGCATCAAGGGGGGGGAGGTCACTGAAGCTTTCTTT.

The J gene is TRBJ1-5, the V gene TRBV7-2; a possible D gene is TRBD1 (5 bases). The ends were cut back, 0 bases at V and 3 bases at J, with 9 bases in the middle. CDR3 length equals 15 residues. Germline CDR1 is SGHTA and CDR2 is FQGNSA. The CDR3 nucleotides are TGTGCCAGCAGCTTAGCGCAGGGCCTCAATCAGCCCCAGCATTTT. Translation: CASSLAQGLNQPQHF.

This chain uses TRBV5-1 with TRBJ2-7; 8 nucleotides align to TRBD2. The CDR3 length is 15 residues. V shed 6 bases, J shed 6 bases, and the junction held 14 bases outside the gene matches. Germline CDR1 reads SGHRS; CDR2 reads YFSETQ. The CDR3 loop reads CASIPRPGGPREQYF. CDR3 coding DNA: TGCGCCAGCATCCCGCGCCCGGGAGGGCCCCGCGAGCAGTACTTC.

The V and J genes are TRBV15 and TRBJ2-5; 9 nucleotides match TRBD1. Germline CDR1 reads LNHNV; CDR2 reads YYDKDF (reference sequence). There are 14 residues in the CDR3. Trimming removed 3 bases from V and 4 bases from J; junction bases left unmatched: 3. CDR3 nucleotide sequence: TGTGCCACCAGCAGGGGACAGGGCAGAGAGACCCAGTACTTC. Translating gives CATSRGQGRETQYF. Full variable domain (rest looked up from reference TRBV15 and TRBJ2-5): DAMVIQNPRYQVTQFGKPVTLSCSQTLNHNVMYWYQQKSSQAPKLLFHYYDKDFNNEADTPDNFQSRRPNTSFCFLDIRSPGLGDTAMYLCATSRGQGRETQYFGPGTRLLVL.

The chain carries TRBV27 and TRBJ1-2; D is unclear. This CDR3 comprises 13 residues. The V and J ends lost 2 bases and 0 bases respectively, with 4 bases between them. Per the germline V gene, CDR1 is MNHEY and CDR2 is SMNVEV (reference sequence). This chain's CDR3 is CASSLRANYGYTF. CDR3 nucleotides: TGTGCCAGCAGTTTACGCGCTAACTATGGCTACACCTTC.

The chain recombines TRBV2 with TRBJ2-5; the match to TRBD2 covers 7 bases. CDR1 and CDR2 from the germline V gene are SNHLY and FYNNEI. This CDR3 is 11 amino acids long. The trim removed 8 bases at V and 5 bases at J, leaving 2 bases unmatched. The CDR3 nucleotides are TGTGCCAGCCTACTAGCGGAGACCCAGTACTTC. As protein: CASLLAETQYF. Full variable domain (rest looked up from reference TRBV2 and TRBJ2-5): EPEVTQTPSHQVTQMGQEVILRCVPISNHLYFYWYRQILGQKVEFLVSFYNNEISEKSEIFDDQFSVERPDGSNFTLKIRSTKLEDSAMYFCASLLAETQYFGPGTRLLVL.

This chain links TRBV27 with TRBJ2-7; 8 bases are a match to TRBD2. This CDR3 region has 13 residues. Germline values: CDR1 MNHEY, CDR2 SMNVEV (reference sequence). J gave up 6 bases and V 7 bases, and 8 bases lay outside the gene matches. This CDR3 reads CASNTGGVGEQYF. The DNA for the CDR3 is TGTGCCAGCAACACCGGGGGGGTGGGCGAGCAGTACTTC.

This chain joins TRBV28 and TRBJ2-1; 9 bases align to TRBD2. J was trimmed by 10 bases and V by 7 bases; bases with no gene match: 11. The CDR3 is 14 amino acids. Per germline, CDR1 MDHEN and CDR2 SYDVKM. CDR3 in DNA: TGTGCCAGCAAAGCCGGGACTAGCCCGCTAGAGCAGTTCTTC. Protein product: CASKAGTSPLEQFF.

This clone is a singleton in its sample. V and J are TRBV12-5 and TRBJ2-1, with TRBD1 matching over 10 bases. J lost 2 bases, V lost 3 bases, and 4 bases had no gene match. CDR1 and CDR2 from the germline V gene are LGHNT and FRNRAP. This CDR3 has 16 amino acids. CDR3 residues: CASGLGQGGAYNEQFF. In DNA form, the CDR3 reads TGTGCTAGTGGTTTAGGACAGGGGGGAGCCTACAATGAGCAGTTCTTC.

This clone was found once. V and J are TRBV5-1 and TRBJ2-2; tentative D call: TRBD1 (5 bases). V was cut by 7 bases and J by 4 bases, with 17 bases left in between. The CDR3 is 15 amino acids. Germline V lookup: CDR1 SGHRS, CDR2 YFSETQ. The CDR3 nucleotides are TGCGCCAGCCACCCCCAGGGCCTAGGCACCGGGGAGCTGTTTTTT. Protein sequence: CASHPQGLGTGELFF.

The chain uses TRBV19 and TRBJ2-7; possibly TRBD1 for D (6 bases). Germline V gives CDR1 LNHDA, CDR2 SQIVND (reference sequence). This CDR3 is built from 12 residues. Trimming took 9 bases from V and 3 from J, leaving 12 bases between them. As DNA, the CDR3 is TGTGCCAGCGCAGGGGTGGACTACGAGCAGTACTTC. It yields the protein CASAGVDYEQYF.

This clone was counted only a few times. The chain has TRBV28 and TRBJ1-2; 7 nucleotides agree with TRBD1. The CDR3 runs 15 residues. In germline, CDR1 is MDHEN, CDR2 SYDVKM. After removal of 3 bases from V and 8 bases from J, the junction contained 12 bases not matched to a gene. The CDR3 DNA follows: TGTGCCAGCAGTTTTCCCGCGAGCGAAGGGGGCGGCTACACCTTC. Translation: CASSFPASEGGGYTF.